The clone carrying this TCR beta chain was seen a handful of times. The antigen is undetermined. This specimen belongs to a study of T-cell memory formation after mild COVID-19. On the study more broadly: Most TCR clusters belonged to a single donor. The study's findings and limits: CD4+ contracting clones were found mainly in CM and EM, and CD8+ ones in EMRA.

Between the trimmed V and J ends, which lost 4 bases and 3 bases, there was a span of 12 bases. CDR1 is MNHEY and CDR2 is SVGAGI in the germline V gene. This CDR3 comprises 14 residues. Each CDR3 protein gets one entry after TCRdb re-called the 5' RACE reads with MiXCR. This table holds some 450,000 distinct CDR3 sequences, roughly 18% found once. This TCR derives from a man between 18 and 29 years old who had mild COVID-19 (a few samples of this study predate the infection). Cell type and time point are not known. The genes are TRBV6-5 and TRBJ1-1, with D tentatively TRBD1 (5 bases). Specimen: PBMCs or a T cell subset sorted from them (not recorded which). This CDR3 is CASSWSTVYTEAFF. The CDR3, as DNA: TGTGCCAGCAGTTGGTCGACAGTTTACACTGAAGCTTTCTTT.